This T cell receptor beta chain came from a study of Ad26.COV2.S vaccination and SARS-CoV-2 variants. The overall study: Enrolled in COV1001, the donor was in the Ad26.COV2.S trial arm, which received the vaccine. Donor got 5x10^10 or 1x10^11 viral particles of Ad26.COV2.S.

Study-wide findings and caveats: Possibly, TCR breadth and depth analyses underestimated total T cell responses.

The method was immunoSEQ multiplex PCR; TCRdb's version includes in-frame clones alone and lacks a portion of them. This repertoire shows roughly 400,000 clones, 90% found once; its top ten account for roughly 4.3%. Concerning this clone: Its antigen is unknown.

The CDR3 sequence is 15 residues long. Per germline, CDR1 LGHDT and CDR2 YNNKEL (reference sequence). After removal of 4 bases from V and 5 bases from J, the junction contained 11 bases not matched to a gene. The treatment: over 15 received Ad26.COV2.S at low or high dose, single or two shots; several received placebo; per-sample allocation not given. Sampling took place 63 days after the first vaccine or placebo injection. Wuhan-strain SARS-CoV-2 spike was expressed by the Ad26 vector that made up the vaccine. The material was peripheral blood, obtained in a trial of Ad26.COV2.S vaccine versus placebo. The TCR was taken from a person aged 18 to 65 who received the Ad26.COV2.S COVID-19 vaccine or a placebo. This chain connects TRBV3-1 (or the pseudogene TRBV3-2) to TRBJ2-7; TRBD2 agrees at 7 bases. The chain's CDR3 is CASSPPGGSKNEQYF. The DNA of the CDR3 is TGTGCCAGCAGCCCCCCCGGCGGGAGCAAAAACGAGCAGTACTTC.